The clone carrying this T cell receptor beta chain came up once. Trimming removed 5 bases at V and 0 bases at J, with 11 bases between. This CDR3 comprises 15 residues. Germline loops: CDR1 LNHDA, CDR2 SQIVND (reference sequence). This entry comes from a study of blood T cell repertoires in COVID-19. Original handling: Estimation of nucleated cell counts relied on the amplification of reference gene primers. This table comes from immunoSEQ multiplex PCR, and its TCRdb copy is limited to in-frame clones, with some not included. V, J and clone size reflect that table, while D and trimming were determined from the DNA. The sample has approximately 300,000 clones, 90% seen once. Individuals drawn from approximately 26 US areas were about 18 to 100 years old. Categorization into cohorts depended on clinical history that participants reported. Among Cohort 3 donors, those recovered had two negative PCRs, clearance, or symptom resolution.

This chain joins TRBV19 and TRBJ1-3; D uncertain. Specimen: PBMCs or T cells enriched from blood (not recorded which). This receptor was obtained from a man in his sixties who had recovered from COVID-19. The CDR3 loop is CASSLGVLSGNTIYF. The CDR3 DNA reads as TGTGCCAGTAGTCTCGGGGTCCTCTCTGGAAACACCATATATTTT.